The text below deals with one TCR beta chain. These data originate in a study of OX40 agonist ivuxolimab in advanced cancers. Germline V gene data show CDR1 as MGHRA and CDR2 as YSYEKL. There are 14 residues in the CDR3. V was cut by 3 bases and J by 4 bases, with 11 bases left in between. TCRdb's copy holds only in-frame clones and misses some; the assay was immunoSEQ multiplex PCR. Altogether roughly 83,000 clones are present, around 84% being singletons, with the ten largest covering less than 9.5%. This sequence originates from an adult with an advanced solid tumor such as melanoma, head and neck, liver or kidney cancer. Sequences were derived from CD4+ or CD8+ T cells sorted from blood, sampled in a trial of the OX40 agonist ivuxolimab. The chain carries TRBV4-1 and TRBJ2-3; D gene uncertain. CDR3 sequence (DNA): TGCGCCAGCAGCCACCAGAAGGGTCCAGATACGCAGTATTTT. Amino acid sequence: CASSHQKGPDTQYF.